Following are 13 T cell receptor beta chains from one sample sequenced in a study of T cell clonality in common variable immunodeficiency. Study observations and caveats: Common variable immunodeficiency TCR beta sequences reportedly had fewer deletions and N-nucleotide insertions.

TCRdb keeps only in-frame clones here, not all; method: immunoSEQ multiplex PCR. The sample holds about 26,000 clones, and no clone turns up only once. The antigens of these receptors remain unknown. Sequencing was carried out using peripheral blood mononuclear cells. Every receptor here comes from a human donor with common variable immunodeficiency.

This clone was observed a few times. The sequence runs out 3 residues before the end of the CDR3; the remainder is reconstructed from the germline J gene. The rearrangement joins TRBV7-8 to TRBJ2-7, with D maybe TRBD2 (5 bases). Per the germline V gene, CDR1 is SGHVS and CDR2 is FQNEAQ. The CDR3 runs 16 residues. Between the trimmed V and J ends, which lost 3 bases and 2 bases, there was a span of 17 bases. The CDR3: CASSFGSGLKTYEQYF. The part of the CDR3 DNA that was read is TGTGCCAGCAGCTTTGGGTCTGGACTCAAAACCTACGAG.

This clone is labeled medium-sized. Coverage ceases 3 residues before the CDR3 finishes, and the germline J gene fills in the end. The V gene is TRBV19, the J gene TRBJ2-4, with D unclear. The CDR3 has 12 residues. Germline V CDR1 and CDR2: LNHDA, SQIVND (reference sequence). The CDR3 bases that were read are TGTGCCAGTAGTACCGGAAGGGCCTCT. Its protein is CASSTGRAS. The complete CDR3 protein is CASSTGRASQYF.

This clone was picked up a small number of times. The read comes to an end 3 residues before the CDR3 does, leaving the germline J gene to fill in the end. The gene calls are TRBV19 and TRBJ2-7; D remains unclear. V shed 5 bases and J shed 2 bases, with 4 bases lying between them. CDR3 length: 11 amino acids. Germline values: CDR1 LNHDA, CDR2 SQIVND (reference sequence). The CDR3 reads CASSFTYEQYF. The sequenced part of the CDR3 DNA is TGTGCCAGTAGTTTCACCTACGAG.

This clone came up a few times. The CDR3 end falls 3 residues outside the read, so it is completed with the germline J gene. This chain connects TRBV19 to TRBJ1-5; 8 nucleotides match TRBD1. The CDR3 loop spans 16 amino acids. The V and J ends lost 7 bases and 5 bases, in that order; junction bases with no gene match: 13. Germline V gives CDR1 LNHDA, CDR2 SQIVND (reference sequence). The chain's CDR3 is CASNGGRTGTYQPQHF. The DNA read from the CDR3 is TGTGCCAGTAATGGTGGGAGGACAGGGACCTATCAGCCC.

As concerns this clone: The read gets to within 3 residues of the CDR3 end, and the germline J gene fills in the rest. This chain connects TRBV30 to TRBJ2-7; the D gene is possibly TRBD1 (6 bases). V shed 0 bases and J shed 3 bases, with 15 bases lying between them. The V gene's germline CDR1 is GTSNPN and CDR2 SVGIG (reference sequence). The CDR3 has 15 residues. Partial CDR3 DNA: TGTGCCTGGAGTGTGTGGGGGCAGGGAAGCTACGAG. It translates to CAWSVWGQGSYE. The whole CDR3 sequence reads CAWSVWGQGSYEQYF. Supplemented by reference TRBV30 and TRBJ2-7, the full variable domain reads SQTIHQWPATLVQPVGSPLSLECTVEGTSNPNLYWYRQAAGRGLQLLFYSVGIGQISSEVPQNLSASRPQDRQFILSSKKLLLSDSGFYLCAWSVWGQGSYEQYFGPGTRLTVT.

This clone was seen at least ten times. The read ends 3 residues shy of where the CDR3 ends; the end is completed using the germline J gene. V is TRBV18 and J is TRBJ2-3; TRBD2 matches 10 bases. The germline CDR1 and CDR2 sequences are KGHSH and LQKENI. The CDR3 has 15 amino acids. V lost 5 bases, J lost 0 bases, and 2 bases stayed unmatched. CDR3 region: CASSKTSGSTDTQYF. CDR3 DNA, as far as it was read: TGTGCCAGCTCAAAGACTAGCGGGAGCACAGATACG.

Partial CDR3 DNA: TGCGCCAGCAGCATCGACAGGGGGAACACTGAA. This codes for CASSIDRGNTE. From start to end, the CDR3 is CASSIDRGNTEAFF. The chain is built from TRBV5-1 and TRBJ1-1, with TRBD1 matching 8 bases. The read finishes 3 residues shy of the CDR3 end, and the germline J gene is used to complete it. The CDR3 spans 14 residues. CDR1 is SGHRS, CDR2 YFSETQ, per germline. V shed 4 bases and J 1 base; nucleotides not matched to a gene: 3.

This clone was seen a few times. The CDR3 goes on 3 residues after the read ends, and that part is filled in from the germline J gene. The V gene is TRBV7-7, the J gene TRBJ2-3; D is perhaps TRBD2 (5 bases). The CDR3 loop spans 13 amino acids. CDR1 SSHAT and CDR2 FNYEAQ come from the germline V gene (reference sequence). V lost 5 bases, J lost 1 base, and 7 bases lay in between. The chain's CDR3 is CASSPLGTDTQYF. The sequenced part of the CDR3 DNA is TGTGCCAGCAGCCCACTAGGCACAGATACG.

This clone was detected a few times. The DNA read from the CDR3 is TGTGCCAGCATCTCGGACTCCTACATT. Translated: CASISDSYI. The full CDR3 reads CASISDSYIQYF. The gene calls are TRBV2 and TRBJ2-4, with a possible D match to TRBD2 (5 bases). With the read ending 3 residues before the CDR3 end, the germline J gene is used to fill in that end. Trimming shortened V by 7 bases and J by 8 bases, and 12 bases separated the two germline ends. CDR1 and CDR2 (germline): SNHLY, FYNNEI. This CDR3 spans 12 amino acids. Full variable domain (outside the CDR3, taken from reference TRBV2 and TRBJ2-4): EPEVTQTPSHQVTQMGQEVILRCVPISNHLYFYWYRQILGQKVEFLVSFYNNEISEKSEIFDDQFSVERPDGSNFTLKIRSTKLEDSAMYFCASISDSYIQYFGAGTRLSVL.

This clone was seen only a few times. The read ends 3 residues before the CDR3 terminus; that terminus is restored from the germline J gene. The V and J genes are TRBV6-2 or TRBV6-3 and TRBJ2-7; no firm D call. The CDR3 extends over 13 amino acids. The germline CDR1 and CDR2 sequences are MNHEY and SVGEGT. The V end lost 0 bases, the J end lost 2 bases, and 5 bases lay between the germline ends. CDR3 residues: CASSYSTPYEQYF. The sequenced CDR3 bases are TGTGCCAGCAGTTACTCGACTCCCTACGAG.

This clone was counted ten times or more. The CDR3 DNA, read in part, is TGTGCCAGCAGCCTGAGACAAACGCTGAACACTGAA. This encodes CASSLRQTLNTE. The whole CDR3 region reads CASSLRQTLNTEAFF. The chain has TRBV5-6 and TRBJ1-1; D unresolved. The CDR3 end falls 3 residues outside the read, so it is completed with the germline J gene. With 4 bases removed from V and 0 bases from J, the gap between germline ends came to 13 bases. The CDR3 contains 15 residues. The germline gives CDR1 SGHDT, CDR2 YYEEEE.

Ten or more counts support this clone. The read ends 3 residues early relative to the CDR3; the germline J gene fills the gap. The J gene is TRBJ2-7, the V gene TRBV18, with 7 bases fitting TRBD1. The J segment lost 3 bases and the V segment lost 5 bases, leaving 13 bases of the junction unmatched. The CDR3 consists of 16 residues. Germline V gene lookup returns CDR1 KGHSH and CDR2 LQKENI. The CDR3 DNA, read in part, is TGTGCCAGCTCATCGGCCCGACCGGGACAGAGCTACGAG. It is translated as CASSSARPGQSYE. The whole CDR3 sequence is CASSSARPGQSYEQYF.

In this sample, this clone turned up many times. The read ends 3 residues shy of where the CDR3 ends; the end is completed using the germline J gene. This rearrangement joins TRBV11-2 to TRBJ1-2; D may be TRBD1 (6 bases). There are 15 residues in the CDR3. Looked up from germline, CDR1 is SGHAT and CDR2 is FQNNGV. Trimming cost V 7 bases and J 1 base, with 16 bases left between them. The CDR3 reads CASTQGRGHNYGYTF. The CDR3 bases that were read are TGTGCCAGCACCCAGGGCAGGGGTCATAACTATGGC.